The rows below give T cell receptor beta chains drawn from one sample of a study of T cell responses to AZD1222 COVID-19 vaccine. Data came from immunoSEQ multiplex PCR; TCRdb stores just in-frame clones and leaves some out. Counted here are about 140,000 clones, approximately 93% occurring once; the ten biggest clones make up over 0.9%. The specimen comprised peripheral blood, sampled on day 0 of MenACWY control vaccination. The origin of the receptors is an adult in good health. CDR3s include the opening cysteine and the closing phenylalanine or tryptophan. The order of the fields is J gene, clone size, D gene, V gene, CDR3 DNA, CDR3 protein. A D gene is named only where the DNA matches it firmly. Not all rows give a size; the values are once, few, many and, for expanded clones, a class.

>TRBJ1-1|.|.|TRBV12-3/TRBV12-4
TGTGCCAGCAGGTACAGGGATACTGAAGCTTTCTTT
CASRYRDTEAFF
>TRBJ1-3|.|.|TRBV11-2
TGTGCCAGCAGCCCCCGGGGCGTACCTGGAAACACCATATATTTT
CASSPRGVPGNTIYF
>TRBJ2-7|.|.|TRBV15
TGTGCCACCAGCAGAGACAGGGATGTCGAGCAGTACTTC
CATSRDRDVEQYF
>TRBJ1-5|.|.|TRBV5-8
TGTGCCAGCAGCTGGGGTTGGGCAGCAGCGGGTAGCAATCAGCCCCAGCATTTT
CASSWGWAAAGSNQPQHF
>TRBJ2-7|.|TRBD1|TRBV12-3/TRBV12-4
TGTGCCAGCAGAAGGACAGGGGGTCACGAGCAGTACTTC
CASRRTGGHEQYF
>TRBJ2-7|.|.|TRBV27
TGTGCCAGCAGTTACTCCGGGACGGGACAAACGGAGCAGTACTTC
CASSYSGTGQTEQYF
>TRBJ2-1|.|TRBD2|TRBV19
TGTGCCAGTAGTACACCAGGAAGGCGCGGGGGGGCATTGAGCAATGAGCAGTTCTTC
CASSTPGRRGGALSNEQFF
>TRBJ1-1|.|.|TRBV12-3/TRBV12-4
TGTGCCAGCCAAAGGACGGGGGGCCCTGAAGCTTTCTTT
CASQRTGGPEAFF
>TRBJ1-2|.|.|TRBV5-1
TGCGCCAGCAGCTTGGACGCTACTGATGGCTACACCTTC
CASSLDATDGYTF
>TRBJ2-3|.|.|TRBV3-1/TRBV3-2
TGTGCCAGCAGCCCTCTGTTTGGGGAAGATACGCAGTATTTT
CASSPLFGEDTQYF
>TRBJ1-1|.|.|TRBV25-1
TGTGCCAGCAGTGGGGGGTTTGGAGCTTTCTTT
CASSGGFGAFF
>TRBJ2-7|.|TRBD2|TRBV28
TGTGCCAGCAGTTCCAATATACTACCTAGCGGGAGTATCTACGAGCAGTACTTC
CASSSNILPSGSIYEQYF
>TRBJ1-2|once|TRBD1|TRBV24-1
TGTGCCACCAGCGATAGGGGGCGCGACTATGGCTACACCTTC
CATSDRGRDYGYTF
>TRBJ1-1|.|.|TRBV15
TGTGCCACCAGCAGCTCCGGGAACCCTAACACTGAAGCTTTCTTT
CATSSSGNPNTEAFF
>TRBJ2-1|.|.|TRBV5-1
TGCGCCAGCAGCTTACAGGACAGAGGGAACAATGAGCAGTTCTTC
CASSLQDRGNNEQFF
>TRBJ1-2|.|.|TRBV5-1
TGCGCCAGCAGCTCGACTCCTACGGGTGGCTACACCTTC
CASSSTPTGGYTF
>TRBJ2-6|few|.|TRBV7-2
TGTGCCAGCAGCCCGACGAATGGGGCCAACGTCCTGACTTTC
CASSPTNGANVLTF
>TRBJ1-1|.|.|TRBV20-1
TGCAGTCCAGGGTGGACTGAAGCTTTCTTT
CSPGWTEAFF
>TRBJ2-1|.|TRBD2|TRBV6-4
TGTGCCAGCAGTCGTCGCGGGACTAGCGGCTACAATGAGCAGTTCTTC
CASSRRGTSGYNEQFF
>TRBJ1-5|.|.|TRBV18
TGTGCCAGCTCACAGGGGGTTGCTAACAATCAGCCCCAGCATTTT
CASSQGVANNQPQHF
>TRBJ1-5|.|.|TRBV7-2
TGTGCCAGCAGTGGCGGGGGTGGAAATCAGCCCCAGCATTTT
CASSGGGGNQPQHF
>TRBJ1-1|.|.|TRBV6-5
TGTGCCAGCAGTTACAGGGACATCATAAACACTGAAGCTTTCTTT
CASSYRDIINTEAFF